These T cell receptor beta chains were read from a single sample in a study of blood T cell repertoires in COVID-19. Here immunoSEQ multiplex PCR was the method, and the copy in TCRdb shows in-frame clones only, minus some. The sample gives around 160,000 clones, 80% to 90% of which show up once; roughly 8% is in the top ten. The sample taken for sequencing was peripheral blood. Source of these receptors: a woman aged 60-75 years with COVID-19, enrolled during active disease. The CDR3 runs from the conserved cysteine through the conserved F or W. A D gene is named only where the DNA matches it firmly. For some rows the clone size is stated as once, few or many, or as a class when expanded; others skip it.

v_call	j_call	clone_size	d_call	cdr3_nt	cdr3_aa
TRBV18	TRBJ1-5	-	TRBD1	TGTGCCAGCTCACCAGGCCGGACAGGGGGCTCGTTGGGCAATCAGCCCCAGCATTTT	CASSPGRTGGSLGNQPQHF
TRBV6-6	TRBJ2-3	-	TRBD2	TGTGCCAGCAGTTTAGCGGGGGGCCGCACAGATACGCAGTATTTT	CASSLAGGRTDTQYF
TRBV11-2	TRBJ1-1	-	TRBD1	TGTGCCAGCAGCTTATCCCGACAGGGAGAAAAACGGGACACTGAAGCTTTCTTT	CASSLSRQGEKRDTEAFF
TRBV7-9	TRBJ2-1	-	TRBD2	TGTGCCAGCAGTTCTAGCGGGGGGGCCTACAATGAGCAGTTCTTC	CASSSSGGAYNEQFF
TRBV29-1	TRBJ1-2	-	TRBD1	TGCAGCGTTAAGCTGACAGGGGGGGACTACACCTTC	CSVKLTGGDYTF
TRBV30	TRBJ2-2	-	TRBD2	TGTGCTTGGACTAGCGGGGGATTCACCGGGGAGCTGTTTTTT	CAWTSGGFTGELFF
TRBV5-1	TRBJ2-3	once	-	TGCGCCAGCAGCTTGATCCGGGGTACAGATACGCAGTATTTT	CASSLIRGTDTQYF
TRBV12-3/TRBV12-4	TRBJ1-2	-	-	TGTGCCAGCAGTTCGACAGACTTCTATGGCTACACCTTC	CASSSTDFYGYTF
TRBV18	TRBJ1-3	-	TRBD1	TGTGCCAGCTCACCAATACAGGGGGCTGGAAACACCATATATTTT	CASSPIQGAGNTIYF
TRBV12-5	TRBJ1-1	-	-	TGTGCTAGTGGTCCAAATTCACTCGGAGCTTTCTTT	CASGPNSLGAFF
TRBV5-1	TRBJ1-2	-	TRBD1	TGCGCCAGCAGTTCGGATGGACAGGGGGCCCACTATGGCTACACCTTC	CASSSDGQGAHYGYTF